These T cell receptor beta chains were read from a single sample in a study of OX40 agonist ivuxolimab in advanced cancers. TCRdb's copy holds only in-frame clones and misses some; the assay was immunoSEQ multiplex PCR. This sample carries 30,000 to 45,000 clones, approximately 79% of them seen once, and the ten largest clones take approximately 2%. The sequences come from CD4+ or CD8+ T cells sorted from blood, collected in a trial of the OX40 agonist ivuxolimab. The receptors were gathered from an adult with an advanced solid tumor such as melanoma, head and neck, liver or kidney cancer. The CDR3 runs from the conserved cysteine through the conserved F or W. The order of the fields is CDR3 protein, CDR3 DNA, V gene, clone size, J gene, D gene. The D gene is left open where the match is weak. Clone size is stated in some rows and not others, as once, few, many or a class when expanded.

CDR3: CASREFGTGFSPLHF; DNA: TGTGCCAGCAGGGAATTCGGGACAGGGTTTTCACCCCTCCACTTT; V: TRBV6-5; size: NA; J: TRBJ1-6; D: TRBD1
CDR3: CASSLGSSGNQETQYF; DNA: TGTGCCAGCAGCTTAGGTTCTAGCGGAAACCAAGAGACCCAGTACTTC; V: TRBV7-2; size: NA; J: TRBJ2-5; D: TRBD2
CDR3: CASSWGQGYYGYTF; DNA: TGTGCCAGCAGCTGGGGGCAGGGGTACTATGGCTACACCTTC; V: TRBV5-6; size: NA; J: TRBJ1-2; D: NA
CDR3: CASSPTTGAENTIYF; DNA: TGCGCCAGCAGCCCGACGACAGGGGCTGAAAACACCATATATTTT; V: TRBV4-3; size: NA; J: TRBJ1-3; D: TRBD1
CDR3: CASSSLRGPDEQFF; DNA: TGTGCCAGCAGCTCGCTACGGGGGCCGGATGAGCAGTTCTTC; V: TRBV7-9; size: NA; J: TRBJ2-1; D: NA
CDR3: CASTADGLTYEQYF; DNA: TGCGCCAGCACCGCGGACGGATTAACTTACGAGCAGTACTTC; V: TRBV5-1; size: few; J: TRBJ2-7; D: NA
CDR3: CASSLESTGWYF; DNA: TGTGCCAGCAGCTTAGAATCGACAGGGTGGTACTTC; V: TRBV11-2; size: NA; J: TRBJ2-7; D: TRBD1
CDR3: CASSLEDRGFFPEAFF; DNA: TGTGCCAGCAGCTTGGAGGACAGGGGATTTTTCCCTGAAGCTTTCTTT; V: TRBV5-5; size: NA; J: TRBJ1-1; D: TRBD1
CDR3: CASSSGTGTEKLFF; DNA: TGTGCCAGCAGCTCCGGGACAGGGACTGAAAAACTGTTTTTT; V: TRBV7-2; size: NA; J: TRBJ1-4; D: TRBD1
CDR3: CASSMGQGNSPLHF; DNA: TGTGCCAGCAGTATGGGACAGGGAAATTCACCCCTCCACTTT; V: TRBV28; size: few; J: TRBJ1-6; D: TRBD1
CDR3: CASSLDRVYGYTF; DNA: TGTGCCAGCAGCTTGGACAGGGTCTATGGCTACACCTTC; V: TRBV5-6; size: NA; J: TRBJ1-2; D: NA
CDR3: CASSEGGQINQPQHF; DNA: TGTGCCAGCAGCGAGGGAGGGCAGATCAATCAGCCCCAGCATTTT; V: TRBV9; size: NA; J: TRBJ1-5; D: NA
CDR3: CASSLIPLINTEAFF; DNA: TGTGCCAGCAGCTTAATCCCCTTGATTAACACTGAAGCTTTCTTT; V: TRBV7-3; size: NA; J: TRBJ1-1; D: NA
CDR3: CASSSLAGGQETQYF; DNA: TGTGCCAGCAGCTCGTTAGCGGGGGGGCAAGAGACCCAGTACTTC; V: TRBV7-9; size: NA; J: TRBJ2-5; D: TRBD2
CDR3: CASSLAEGPGEKLFF; DNA: TGTGCCAGCAGCTTAGCGGAGGGCCCGGGTGAAAAACTGTTTTTT; V: TRBV7-9; size: NA; J: TRBJ1-4; D: NA
CDR3: CASRPGVVYGYTF; DNA: TGTGCCAGCAGGCCAGGGGTTGTCTATGGCTACACCTTC; V: TRBV7-9; size: NA; J: TRBJ1-2; D: NA
CDR3: CASSSIQGAYGYTF; DNA: TGTGCCAGCAGCTCGATACAGGGGGCATATGGCTACACCTTC; V: TRBV5-6; size: NA; J: TRBJ1-2; D: TRBD1
CDR3: CASKVQTDEKLFF; DNA: TGTGCCAGTAAGGTACAGACCGATGAAAAACTGTTTTTT; V: TRBV19; size: once; J: TRBJ1-4; D: NA
CDR3: CASNSGTPGGGYTF; DNA: TGTGCCAGCAACTCCGGGACGCCGGGGGGCGGCTACACCTTC; V: TRBV6-4; size: NA; J: TRBJ1-2; D: NA
CDR3: CASSLGQLTGELFF; DNA: TGCGCCAGCAGCCTGGGACAGCTCACCGGGGAGCTGTTTTTT; V: TRBV4-3; size: NA; J: TRBJ2-2; D: TRBD1
CDR3: CASSVQATYYEQYF; DNA: TGTGCCAGCAGCGTTCAGGCTACCTACTACGAGCAGTACTTC; V: TRBV5-5; size: few; J: TRBJ2-7; D: NA
CDR3: CASSLTSGGASYNEQFF; DNA: TGTGCCAGTAGTCTGACTAGCGGGGGGGCCTCCTACAATGAGCAGTTCTTC; V: TRBV19; size: NA; J: TRBJ2-1; D: TRBD2
CDR3: CASSYSVGEETQYF; DNA: TGTGCCAGCAGTTACTCTGTCGGGGAAGAGACCCAGTACTTC; V: TRBV6-6; size: NA; J: TRBJ2-5; D: NA
CDR3: CASGASHSGNTIYF; DNA: TGCGCCAGCGGCGCCAGCCATTCTGGAAACACCATATATTTT; V: TRBV5-1; size: NA; J: TRBJ1-3; D: NA
CDR3: CASSQTVARLRVTEAFF; DNA: TGCGCCAGCAGTCAGACGGTGGCAAGGTTACGTGTCACTGAAGCTTTCTTT; V: TRBV23-1; size: NA; J: TRBJ1-1; D: NA
CDR3: CASTPGQGPGYTF; DNA: TGTGCCAGTACTCCGGGACAGGGTCCTGGCTACACCTTC; V: TRBV19; size: NA; J: TRBJ1-2; D: TRBD1
CDR3: CASSVDSLNSPLHF; DNA: TGTGCCAGCAGCGTAGACAGCCTAAATTCACCCCTCCACTTT; V: TRBV7-9; size: NA; J: TRBJ1-6; D: NA
CDR3: CASSPTGTGLRYTF; DNA: TGCGCCAGCAGCCCGACCGGGACAGGGCTCCGCTACACCTTC; V: TRBV4-3; size: once; J: TRBJ1-2; D: TRBD1
CDR3: CASSLGGVGNTIYF; DNA: TGTGCCAGCAGTTTGGGGGGGGTGGGAAACACCATATATTTT; V: TRBV28; size: NA; J: TRBJ1-3; D: NA
CDR3: CASSPSFPAGVYTF; DNA: TGCGCCAGCAGCCCCTCGTTTCCCGCCGGGGTCTACACCTTC; V: TRBV5-1; size: few; J: TRBJ1-2; D: NA
CDR3: CASRGTGMSTEAFF; DNA: TGTGCCAGCAGAGGGACAGGGATGAGCACTGAAGCTTTCTTT; V: TRBV6-5; size: NA; J: TRBJ1-1; D: TRBD1
CDR3: CASSLDTFYEQYF; DNA: TGTGCCAGCAGCTTAGACACTTTCTACGAGCAGTACTTC; V: TRBV7-8; size: NA; J: TRBJ2-7; D: NA
CDR3: CASSPGTSGGGEQFF; DNA: TGTGCCAGCAGCCCGGGGACTAGCGGGGGCGGTGAGCAGTTCTTC; V: TRBV9; size: once; J: TRBJ2-1; D: TRBD2
CDR3: CASSQDSGAGEQYF; DNA: TGCGCCAGCAGCCAAGACTCGGGGGCCGGCGAGCAGTACTTC; V: TRBV4-3; size: NA; J: TRBJ2-7; D: NA
CDR3: CASSLGTSQIYNEQFF; DNA: TGTGCCAGCAGCTTAGGGACTAGCCAGATCTACAATGAGCAGTTCTTC; V: TRBV11-1; size: NA; J: TRBJ2-1; D: TRBD2
CDR3: CASSSRAGGGAKNIQYF; DNA: TGTGCCAGCAGCTCCAGAGCCGGGGGGGGAGCCAAAAACATTCAGTACTTC; V: TRBV7-2; size: NA; J: TRBJ2-4; D: TRBD2
CDR3: CASSLGGSNEKLFF; DNA: TGTGCCAGCAGCTTGGGGGGATCTAATGAAAAACTGTTTTTT; V: TRBV5-4; size: NA; J: TRBJ1-4; D: NA
CDR3: CASSLGEQGSPETQYF; DNA: TGTGCCAGCAGCTTAGGAGAACAGGGGTCCCCCGAGACCCAGTACTTC; V: TRBV7-2; size: NA; J: TRBJ2-5; D: TRBD1
CDR3: CASIRLAGANEQFF; DNA: TGTGCCAGCATCCGACTAGCGGGGGCCAATGAGCAGTTCTTC; V: TRBV6-5; size: NA; J: TRBJ2-1; D: TRBD2
CDR3: CASSPHTDGELFF; DNA: TGTGCCAGTAGTCCCCATACGGACGGGGAGCTGTTTTTT; V: TRBV19; size: NA; J: TRBJ2-2; D: NA
CDR3: CASSPTLPGQSTDTQYF; DNA: TGTGCCAGCTCACCAACTTTACCGGGACAGAGCACAGATACGCAGTATTTT; V: TRBV18; size: NA; J: TRBJ2-3; D: TRBD1
CDR3: CATSRDPQADTQYF; DNA: TGTGCCACCAGCAGAGATCCCCAAGCAGATACGCAGTATTTT; V: TRBV15; size: NA; J: TRBJ2-3; D: NA
CDR3: CASSIVKRAGGVRGFPRF; DNA: TGTGCCAGTAGTATAGTCAAGCGGGCAGGCGGGGTAAGGGGGTTTCCCCGTTTT; V: TRBV19; size: NA; J: TRBJ2-3; D: NA
CDR3: CASRAGTGATQYF; DNA: TGTGCCAGCAGAGCCGGGACAGGGGCAACGCAGTATTTT; V: TRBV6-4; size: NA; J: TRBJ2-3; D: TRBD1
CDR3: CASSPGGFKDRSNYGYTF; DNA: TGTGCCAGCAGCCCGGGCGGGTTCAAGGACCGGTCTAACTATGGCTACACCTTC; V: TRBV7-9; size: NA; J: TRBJ1-2; D: NA
CDR3: CASSRHSSQETQYF; DNA: TGTGCCAGCAGCCGACACTCATCCCAAGAGACCCAGTACTTC; V: TRBV7-8; size: NA; J: TRBJ2-5; D: NA
CDR3: CASSGQNSGNTIYF; DNA: TGTGCCAGCAGTGGACAAAACTCTGGAAACACCATATATTTT; V: TRBV6-5; size: NA; J: TRBJ1-3; D: NA
CDR3: CASSPLGGGYNEQFF; DNA: TGTGCCAGCAGTCCCTTGGGGGGGGGTTACAATGAGCAGTTCTTC; V: TRBV6-6; size: NA; J: TRBJ2-1; D: TRBD2
CDR3: CASSVSNYGYTF; DNA: TGCGCCAGCAGCGTCAGTAACTATGGCTACACCTTC; V: TRBV5-1; size: NA; J: TRBJ1-2; D: NA